The next 25 T cell receptor beta chains were all read from a single sample in a study of shared clonotypes between healthy human individuals (dated by TCRdb to the early 2020s). CD8 naive samples were obtained by positive selection for CCR7 among CD45RO-negative cells, yielding a CD45RA+CCR7+ population from which TemRA cells were excluded. Library prep was done by the immunoSEQ multiplex PCR assay. TCRdb took over this immuneACCESS table, retaining in-frame rearrangements with V and J assigned. Such tables are incomplete; in checked studies, under half of the missing clones stem from an unresolved V gene, and the remainder is unexplained. A total of 650,000 to 800,000 clones appear in this sample, about 91% of them only once. The ten biggest clones cover approximately 25% of the sample. Sample: naive CD8+ T cells sorted from blood. Taken with the paper, the label for cell subset or site translates to: CD45RA+CCR7+. All receptors come from a man aged 25-45 years in good health.

The rearrangement joins TRBV27 to TRBJ2-7, with 14 bases fitting TRBD2. V lost 5 bases, J lost 7 bases, and 4 bases stayed unmatched. This CDR3 contains 14 residues. CDR1 and CDR2 from the germline V gene are MNHEY and SMNVEV (reference sequence). The CDR3, as DNA: TGTGCCAGCAGTCCCGGGACTAGCGGGAGAGAGCAGTACTTC. Protein: CASSPGTSGREQYF.

The J gene is TRBJ2-7, the V gene TRBV7-9; TRBD1 might be the D (6 bases). The CDR3 is 13 residues long. CDR1 is SEHNR and CDR2 is FQNEAQ in the germline V gene (reference sequence). V dropped 4 bases and J dropped 12 bases, with 19 bases sitting between them. The CDR3 loop reads CASSSDLTGTTYF. The DNA of the CDR3 is TGTGCCAGCAGCTCCGACCTAACCGGGACAACGTACTTC.

The CDR3 DNA is TGTGCCAGCAGCTTATGGACTAGCGGGAAGGACAATGAGCAGTTCTTC. This encodes CASSLWTSGKDNEQFF. This sequence joins TRBV7-2 and TRBJ2-1; 12 positions agree with TRBD2. The germline V gene encodes CDR1 SGHTA and CDR2 FQGNSA. The CDR3 is 16 residues long. V gave up 2 bases and J gave up 5 bases; unmatched junction bases: 4.

This clone has only one observation. This chain joins TRBV15 and TRBJ1-4, with D tentatively TRBD1 (5 bases). Germline V lookup: CDR1 LNHNV, CDR2 YYDKDF (reference sequence). The V end lost 0 bases, the J end lost 7 bases, and 12 bases lay between the germline ends. The CDR3 sequence is 15 residues long. DNA of the CDR3: TGTGCCACCAGCAGAGACAGGGTCGGGAGTGAAAAACTGTTTTTT. It translates to CATSRDRVGSEKLFF.

This rearrangement joins TRBV7-6 to TRBJ2-5; 8 bases are a match to TRBD1. V lost 4 bases and J lost 3; bases outside the gene matches: 13. CDR1 and CDR2 from the germline V gene are SGHVS and FNYEAQ. The CDR3 consists of 17 residues. The CDR3 protein is CASSSPRDRGEKETQYF. DNA for the CDR3: TGTGCCAGCAGCTCGCCCCGTGACAGGGGCGAAAAAGAGACCCAGTACTTC.

The chain joins TRBV6-4 to TRBJ1-5; D is uncertain. The CDR3 extends over 14 amino acids. Germline V lookup: CDR1 MRHNA, CDR2 SNTAGT. The germline V and J ends were trimmed by 0 bases and 9 bases, with 12 bases remaining between them. The CDR3, as DNA: TGTGCCAGCAGTGACTCAACGTACTTGTCGCCCCAGCATTTT. This encodes CASSDSTYLSPQHF.

The V and J genes are TRBV27 and TRBJ2-1, with 8 bases aligning to TRBD2. This CDR3 comprises 14 residues. V dropped 6 bases and J dropped 8; count of bases not matched to a gene: 9. Per germline, CDR1 MNHEY and CDR2 SMNVEV (reference sequence). CDR3 in DNA: TGTGCCAGCAGGGCCGCGGGGGGCGCCTATGAGCAGTTCTTC. Its protein is CASRAAGGAYEQFF.

V is TRBV7-9 and J is TRBJ1-2; D remains ambiguous. This CDR3 is 14 amino acids long. Trimming pared 1 base from V and 4 bases from J, leaving 10 bases between. Germline-derived CDR1 and CDR2 are SEHNR and FQNEAQ (reference sequence). Here the CDR3 reads CASSLGQTRYGYTF. DNA for the CDR3: TGTGCCAGCAGCTTAGGGCAGACTCGCTATGGCTACACCTTC. Complete variable domain (other parts from reference TRBV7-9 and TRBJ1-2): DTGVSQNPRHKITKRGQNVTFRCDPISEHNRLYWYRQTLGQGPEFLTYFQNEAQLEKSRLLSDRFSAERPKGSFSTLEIQRTEQGDSAMYLCASSLGQTRYGYTFGSGTRLTVV.

This chain joins TRBV28 and TRBJ2-2; 8 nucleotides match TRBD1. This CDR3 has 16 residues. CDR1 and CDR2 from the germline V gene are MDHEN and SYDVKM. V dropped 6 bases and J dropped 5; count of bases not matched to a gene: 11. The CDR3 nucleotides are TGTGCCAGCAGCGAAACCGGGACAGGTCCTACCGGGGAGCTGTTTTTT. Translated: CASSETGTGPTGELFF.

The chain employs TRBV7-9 and TRBJ1-5; D call uncertain. V was shortened by 1 base and J by 4 bases, with 14 bases between the two germline ends. There are 16 residues in the CDR3. Germline values: CDR1 SEHNR, CDR2 FQNEAQ (reference sequence). CDR3 region: CASSLETATTNQPQHF. CDR3 DNA sequence: TGTGCCAGCAGCTTAGAAACAGCGACGACAAATCAGCCCCAGCATTTT.

This chain joins TRBV6-6 and TRBJ2-1; no clear D gene. V lost 0 bases, J lost 0 bases, and 9 bases lay in between. The CDR3 length is 16 residues. Looked up from germline, CDR1 is MNHNY and CDR2 is SVGAGI (reference sequence). The CDR3 bases are TGTGCCAGCAGTTACTCTCAACAGAGCTCCTACAATGAGCAGTTCTTC. Protein: CASSYSQQSSYNEQFF.

This sequence joins TRBV10-3 and TRBJ2-3; TRBD2 aligns across 8 bases. Trimming removed 3 bases from V and 0 bases from J; junction bases left unmatched: 2. Germline CDR1 is ENHRY and CDR2 is SYGVKD. This CDR3 region has 15 residues. CDR3 in DNA: TGTGCCATCAGTGATAGCGGGGTTAGCACAGATACGCAGTATTTT. Residues: CAISDSGVSTDTQYF.

V and J are TRBV10-3 and TRBJ2-1; D is uncertain. The V gene's germline CDR1 is ENHRY and CDR2 SYGVKD. Trimming stripped 11 bases from V and 0 bases from J, with 8 bases between. The CDR3 runs to 12 residues. The CDR3 here is CASRDSYNEQFF. The CDR3 bases are TGTGCCTCACGAGACTCCTACAATGAGCAGTTCTTC.

This rearrangement joins TRBV27 to TRBJ2-1; TRBD1 aligns across 7 bases. J gave up 3 bases and V 3 bases, and 5 bases lay outside the gene matches. The CDR3 consists of 15 residues. Germline V CDR1 and CDR2: MNHEY, SMNVEV (reference sequence). The DNA of the CDR3 is TGTGCCAGCAGTTTTAAGGGACAGTACTACAATGAGCAGTTCTTC. The encoded protein is CASSFKGQYYNEQFF.

V and J are TRBV28 and TRBJ2-4; 11 bases agree with TRBD1. The CDR3 consists of 17 residues. Looked up from germline, CDR1 is MDHEN and CDR2 is SYDVKM. The V segment lost 1 base and the J segment 6 bases; nucleotides outside the gene matches: 8. The CDR3 protein is CASSLLGQGAGVNIQYF. The DNA of the CDR3 is TGTGCCAGCAGTTTATTAGGACAGGGGGCAGGGGTAAACATTCAGTACTTC.

The chain uses TRBV28 and TRBJ2-2; 9 nucleotides match TRBD2. After removal of 6 bases from V and 2 bases from J, the junction contained 16 bases not matched to a gene. The CDR3 spans 19 residues. Germline V lookup: CDR1 MDHEN, CDR2 SYDVKM. The CDR3 is CASRPLKGSGSINTGELFF. The CDR3 DNA is TGTGCCAGCAGACCTTTAAAGGGTAGCGGGAGTATCAACACCGGGGAGCTGTTTTTT.

This chain connects TRBV6-1 to TRBJ2-7; 7 nucleotides match TRBD1. CDR3 length: 14 amino acids. Germline V gene lookup returns CDR1 MNHNS and CDR2 SASEGT. Trimming removed 3 bases from V and 2 bases from J; junction bases left unmatched: 4. In DNA, the CDR3 is TGTGCCAGCAGTGAGACAGGGAATACCTACGAGCAGTACTTC. Protein: CASSETGNTYEQYF.

This rearrangement joins TRBV7-7 to TRBJ2-2, with TRBD2 matching 10 bases. V shed 4 bases and J 6 bases; nucleotides not matched to a gene: 8. This CDR3 spans 16 amino acids. Per the germline V gene, CDR1 is SSHAT and CDR2 is FNYEAQ (reference sequence). The CDR3 bases are TGTGCCAGCAGCTCTGGAATAGCGGGAGGCCCCGGGGAGCTGTTTTTT. Protein: CASSSGIAGGPGELFF.

J is TRBJ2-7 and V is TRBV16; D is ambiguous. CDR1 and CDR2 (germline): KGHSY, FQNENV. The CDR3 covers 12 residues. The ends were cut back, 3 bases at V and 2 bases at J, with 5 bases in the middle. In DNA form, the CDR3 reads TGTGCCAGCAGCCAGGCTGCCTACGAGCAGTACTTC. This gives the protein CASSQAAYEQYF.

The gene calls are TRBV5-4 and TRBJ2-7; the D gene is possibly TRBD2 (5 bases). This CDR3 is built from 15 residues. CDR1 is SGHNT and CDR2 is YYREEE in the germline V gene (reference sequence). V was pared by 0 bases and J by 1 base, with 11 bases between. The CDR3 bases are TGTGCCAGCAGCTTGGAGGCGGGTGGGTCCTACGAGCAGTACTTC. Its protein is CASSLEAGGSYEQYF.

DNA for the CDR3: TGTGCCAGCAGCCCCCCGGACAGGGTAGTATACGAGCAGTACTTC. This codes for CASSPPDRVVYEQYF. The rearrangement joins TRBV7-9 to TRBJ2-7; 8 positions match TRBD1. CDR3 size: 15 residues. V shed 5 bases and J 4 bases; nucleotides not matched to a gene: 10. Germline assignment: CDR1 SEHNR and CDR2 FQNEAQ (reference sequence).

This chain links TRBV27 with TRBJ2-5; 9 bases fit TRBD1. V was clipped by 6 bases and J by 4 bases; unmatched bases: 3. Looked up from germline, CDR1 is MNHEY and CDR2 is SMNVEV (reference sequence). The CDR3 runs 13 residues. CDR3 amino acids: CASRQGALETQYF. The CDR3 bases are TGTGCCAGCAGACAGGGGGCTCTAGAGACCCAGTACTTC.

The chain links TRBV5-4 to TRBJ2-7; 11 bases agree with TRBD2. With 4 bases clipped from V and 3 bases from J, the junction kept 6 bases outside the gene matches. The germline gives CDR1 SGHNT, CDR2 YYREEE (reference sequence). There are 15 residues in the CDR3. Here the CDR3 reads CASSGVGTSGYEQYF. In DNA, the CDR3 is TGTGCCAGCAGCGGGGTCGGGACTAGCGGCTACGAGCAGTACTTC.

This chain's CDR3 is CASSPTEEDGANVLTF. CDR3 bases: TGCGCCAGCAGTCCCACGGAGGAAGATGGGGCCAACGTCCTGACTTTC. This chain connects TRBV23-1 to TRBJ2-6, with a weak D call TRBD2 (5 bases). Being an ORF, TRBV23-1 has a function that is uncertain. Trimming took 4 bases from V and 3 from J, leaving 13 bases between them. The CDR3 extends over 16 amino acids.

In this sample, this clone turned up once. CDR3 residues: CASSQIITGTEFNTEAFF. The CDR3 DNA reads as TGTGCCAGCAGCCAAATAATTACCGGGACAGAGTTTAACACTGAAGCTTTCTTT. V usage is TRBV4-2 and J usage is TRBJ1-1; 7 nucleotides line up with TRBD1. Trimming at V came to 2 bases and at J to 2 bases, leaving 14 bases not matched to a gene. The CDR3 runs 18 residues. Looked up from germline, CDR1 is LGHNA and CDR2 is YNFKEQ.